Following are 29 T cell receptor beta chains from one sample sequenced in a study of regulatory and conventional T cells in RAG deficiency. Sequenced by immunoSEQ multiplex PCR; TCRdb stores in-frame clones only, minus some. The data hold 25,000 to 30,000 clones, with 90% to 95% observed a single time. Blood CD4+ CD25-low CD127-high conventional T cells supplied the genomic DNA template. A further study also used this sample, focusing on regulatory T cells. Per that study: The primer mix had 52 TRBV and 13 TRBJ primers.

Sequencing used CD25- CD4+ T cells sorted from blood. The receptors derive from a human donor in good health.

This chain connects TRBV6-5 to TRBJ1-2; D possibly corresponds to TRBD1 (5 bases). The V gene lost 4 bases and the J gene lost 8 bases, with 14 bases spanning the gap. The V gene's germline CDR1 is MNHEY and CDR2 SVGAGI. This CDR3 contains 13 residues. The CDR3 is CASSSPGGGGYTF. CDR3 DNA: TGTGCCAGCAGTTCCCCGGGGGGGGGAGGCTACACCTTC.

This sequence joins TRBV4-2 and TRBJ2-3; a weak D match, TRBD2 (5 bases). Deletions cut 0 bases from V and 2 bases from J, with 6 bases between. CDR1 and CDR2 from the germline V gene are LGHNA and YNFKEQ. This CDR3 contains 14 residues. The CDR3 loop reads CASSQDSATDTQYF. CDR3 nucleotide sequence: TGTGCCAGCAGCCAAGATAGCGCCACAGATACGCAGTATTTT.

This chain connects TRBV5-8 to TRBJ1-5, with D perhaps TRBD1 (6 bases). CDR1 is SGHTS, CDR2 YDEGEE, per germline. This CDR3 contains 15 residues. V gave up 0 bases and J gave up 4 bases, with 11 bases separating them. The CDR3 loop is CASSLGVGGNQPQHF. DNA for the CDR3: TGTGCCAGCAGCTTGGGTGTAGGGGGAAATCAGCCCCAGCATTTT.

The V and J genes are TRBV2 and TRBJ1-5; tentatively, D is TRBD1 (5 bases). The CDR3 consists of 12 residues. Germline V CDR1 and CDR2: SNHLY, FYNNEI. Trimming took off 6 bases at V and 7 bases at J, with 10 bases between the two ends. CDR3 sequence reads: CASRGQRQPQHF. CDR3 sequence (DNA): TGTGCCAGCAGGGGGCAGAGGCAGCCCCAGCATTTT.

Note on this clone: One end of the junction varies from germline; a read error may be responsible. The chain has TRBV28 and TRBJ1-3, with a tentative D call TRBD1 (5 bases). CDR1 is MDHEN, CDR2 SYDVKM, per germline. There are 13 residues in the CDR3. The CDR3 DNA sequence: TGTGCCAGCAGTTTAGAGCGGGGCCTTGGCACCTTTTTT. It translates to CASSLERGLGTFF.

The chain combines TRBV4-1 with TRBJ1-2, with D maybe TRBD1 (5 bases). With 5 bases removed from V and 8 bases from J, the gap between germline ends came to 21 bases. The V gene's germline CDR1 is MGHRA and CDR2 YSYEKL. The CDR3 extends over 15 amino acids. CDR3 nucleotide sequence: TGCGCCAGCAGCATCGACACAAGGGGAATAAAAGGCTACACCTTC. As protein: CASSIDTRGIKGYTF.

The rearrangement joins TRBV7-9 to TRBJ1-4, with D possibly matching TRBD1 (6 bases). CDR1 SEHNR and CDR2 FQNEAQ come from the germline V gene (reference sequence). V dropped 4 bases and J dropped 8 bases, with 20 bases sitting between them. The CDR3 sequence is 16 residues long. The chain's CDR3 is CASSSLIGVTGEKLFF. CDR3 bases: TGTGCCAGCAGCTCCTTAATCGGAGTTACAGGGGAAAAACTGTTTTTT. The entire variable domain, with the rest obtained from reference TRBV7-9 and TRBJ1-4, is as follows: DTGVSQNPRHKITKRGQNVTFRCDPISEHNRLYWYRQTLGQGPEFLTYFQNEAQLEKSRLLSDRFSAERPKGSFSTLEIQRTEQGDSAMYLCASSSLIGVTGEKLFFGSGTQLSVL.

V is TRBV16 and J is TRBJ2-5; 7 nucleotides align to TRBD1. The V gene's germline CDR1 is KGHSY and CDR2 FQNENV. The CDR3 runs 14 residues. V shed 4 bases, J shed 3 bases, and the junction held 5 bases outside the gene matches. As DNA, the CDR3 is TGTGCCAGCAGCCTTGGACAGGTGGAAGAGACCCAGTACTTC. Protein: CASSLGQVEETQYF.

The genes are TRBV2 and TRBJ1-2, with a tentative D call TRBD1 (6 bases). V was clipped by 6 bases and J by 6 bases, with 11 bases between them. CDR3 length: 12 residues. Germline loops: CDR1 SNHLY, CDR2 FYNNEI. Here the CDR3 reads CASSIQGNGYTF. The CDR3 nucleotides read TGTGCCAGCAGCATTCAGGGGAATGGCTACACCTTC.

The chain is built from TRBV6-1 and TRBJ1-2; possibly TRBD1 for D (6 bases). Trimming removed 4 bases from V and 4 bases from J, with 7 bases in between. This CDR3 contains 12 residues. The germline gives CDR1 MNHNS, CDR2 SASEGT. CDR3 DNA sequence: TGTGCCAGCAGTGTACAGGGCTATGGCTACACCTTC. Its translation: CASSVQGYGYTF.

The V call is TRBV19, the J call TRBJ2-2; perhaps TRBD1 as D (6 bases). The CDR3 spans 15 residues. V was trimmed by 6 bases and J by 3 bases, leaving 14 bases between them. CDR1 is LNHDA, CDR2 SQIVND, per germline (reference sequence). DNA of the CDR3: TGTGCCAGTAGGCTGGGACATCGTGACACCGGGGAGCTGTTTTTT. Encoded protein: CASRLGHRDTGELFF.

The chain joins TRBV9 to TRBJ2-7; 8 bases line up with TRBD1. The V gene end was trimmed by 4 bases and the J gene end by 0 bases; junction bases not matched to a gene: 9. The CDR3 contains 16 residues. The germline V gene has CDR1 SGDLS and CDR2 YYNGEE. The CDR3 spells CASSPHGTGGSYEQYF. In DNA, the CDR3 is TGTGCCAGCAGCCCCCACGGTACAGGGGGCTCCTACGAGCAGTACTTC.

Concerning this clone itself: Additional DNA sequences in this sample encode the identical CDR3. The rearrangement uses TRBV5-1 and TRBJ2-1; 12 bases are a match to TRBD2. CDR3 size: 16 residues. Germline lookup yields CDR1 SGHRS and CDR2 YFSETQ. Trimming removed 4 bases from V and 8 bases from J; junction bases left unmatched: 10. CDR3 bases: TGCGCCAGCAGCAACCTACCTAGCGGGGGGGGGTATGAGCAGTTCTTC. Protein: CASSNLPSGGGYEQFF.

This sequence joins TRBV18 and TRBJ2-1; possible D gene TRBD2, 7 bases. V dropped 3 bases and J dropped 2 bases, with 14 bases sitting between them. The CDR3 loop spans 16 amino acids. The germline V gene encodes CDR1 KGHSH and CDR2 LQKENI. CDR3 loop: CASSPWGGAAYNEQFF. CDR3 DNA sequence: TGTGCCAGCTCACCCTGGGGGGGGGCGGCCTACAATGAGCAGTTCTTC.

The rearrangement links TRBV4-1 to TRBJ1-1; D unclear. The CDR3 contains 15 residues. Trimming took off 0 bases at V and 7 bases at J, with 15 bases between the two ends. Germline CDR1 and CDR2: MGHRA and YSYEKL. The CDR3 region is CASSQDKARGIEAFF. In nucleotides, the CDR3 is TGCGCCAGCAGCCAAGATAAGGCCAGAGGGATTGAAGCTTTCTTT.

This chain joins TRBV12-1 and TRBJ1-1; no DNA check was done on the table's D call, TRBD1. TRBV12-1 is described as a pseudogene. The CDR3 is made up of 17 amino acids. CDR3 loop: CASSYDRARQRNTEAFF. The CDR3 nucleotides read TGTGCCAGCAGCTACGACAGGGCCCGGCAGAGGAACACTGAAGCTTTCTTT.

This sequence joins TRBV7-3 and TRBJ2-3, with a possible D match to TRBD1 (5 bases). Germline CDR1 is SGHTA and CDR2 is FQGTGA. V was clipped by 3 bases and J by 5 bases, with 12 bases between them. The CDR3 is 14 residues long. CDR3 region: CASSLGPSLDTQYF. The CDR3 bases are TGTGCCAGCAGCTTGGGGCCTAGTTTAGATACGCAGTATTTT.

This clone was seen a single time. The chain combines TRBV4-1 with TRBJ2-7, with 9 bases that match TRBD1. The CDR3 is 14 amino acids. From germline, CDR1 is MGHRA and CDR2 YSYEKL. V lost 6 bases, J lost 4 bases, and 7 bases stayed unmatched. CDR3 amino acids: CASRWGQGLYEQYF. The CDR3, as DNA: TGCGCCAGCAGGTGGGGACAGGGACTTTACGAGCAGTACTTC.

V gene TRBV19 combines with J gene TRBJ2-7; TRBD1 aligns across 12 bases. Germline V gene data show CDR1 as LNHDA and CDR2 as SQIVND (reference sequence). The CDR3 length is 14 residues. Trimming at V came to 6 bases and at J to 6 bases, leaving 6 bases not matched to a gene. This chain's CDR3 is CASRPGQGASEQYF. In DNA form, the CDR3 reads TGTGCCAGTAGGCCGGGACAGGGGGCCTCCGAGCAGTACTTC.

The chain recombines TRBV9 with TRBJ2-5, with D uncertain. CDR3 length equals 14 residues. Germline-derived CDR1 and CDR2 are SGDLS and YYNGEE. Trimming stripped 1 base from V and 5 bases from J, with 12 bases between. Here the CDR3 DNA reads TGTGCCAGCAGCGTATCTCCCTCCGGGGAGACCCAGTACTTC. Encoded protein: CASSVSPSGETQYF. Full variable domain (outside the CDR3, taken from reference TRBV9 and TRBJ2-5): DSGVTQTPKHLITATGQRVTLRCSPRSGDLSVYWYQQSLDQGLQFLIQYYNGEERAKGNILERFSAQQFPDLHSELNLSSLELGDSALYFCASSVSPSGETQYFGPGTRLLVL.

The gene calls are TRBV5-1 and TRBJ1-1; 7 nucleotides agree with TRBD1. Germline CDR1 SGHRS, CDR2 YFSETQ. The trim removed 4 bases at V and 3 bases at J, leaving 12 bases unmatched. This CDR3 has 16 residues. The DNA of the CDR3 is TGCGCCAGCAGCCTCAGGGACAGTCGTTTTGACACTGAAGCTTTCTTT. Translated: CASSLRDSRFDTEAFF.

CDR3 in DNA: TGCAGCGTTACCCTCCCGGCCGGGGACACTGAAGCTTTCTTT. The encoded protein is CSVTLPAGDTEAFF. The rearrangement uses TRBV29-1 and TRBJ1-1; D not resolved. The CDR3 runs 14 residues. Germline CDR1 and CDR2: SQVTM and ANQGSEA. V lost 5 bases and J 3 bases, leaving 16 bases between the germline ends.

The rearrangement uses TRBV5-5 and TRBJ1-1; D not resolved. The CDR3 is 13 amino acids. V was shortened by 4 bases and J by 0 bases, with 7 bases between the two germline ends. CDR1 and CDR2 (germline): SGHKS, YYEKEE (reference sequence). The DNA of the CDR3 is TGTGCCAGCAGCCTATCTATGAACACTGAAGCTTTCTTT. Translation gives CASSLSMNTEAFF. The full variable domain, in which reference TRBV5-5 and TRBJ1-1 provide the parts outside the CDR3, is DAGVTQSPTHLIKTRGQQVTLRCSPISGHKSVSWYQQVLGQGPQFIFQYYEKEERGRGNFPDRFSARQFPNYSSELNVNALLLGDSALYLCASSLSMNTEAFFGQGTRLTVV.

The chain recombines TRBV19 with TRBJ2-1; weak D call: TRBD1 (7 bases). This CDR3 is 16 amino acids long. Germline CDR1 and CDR2: LNHDA and SQIVND (reference sequence). The germline V and J ends were trimmed by 1 base and 6 bases, with 16 bases remaining between them. The DNA for the CDR3 is TGTGCCAGTAGTATAGTGGGCAGGGGGGTACCCAATGAGCAGTTCTTC. Translating gives CASSIVGRGVPNEQFF.

CDR3 in DNA: TGTGCCTCAGCAGTGACCCGGACAGGGAGTGAAGCTTTCTTT. Translation gives CASAVTRTGSEAFF. V is TRBV2 and J is TRBJ1-1; TRBD1 matches at 8 bases. The CDR3 extends over 14 amino acids. The germline V gene encodes CDR1 SNHLY and CDR2 FYNNEI. Germline trimming cut 11 bases from V and 7 bases from J; bases unmatched to any gene: 15.

The rearrangement links TRBV6-5 to TRBJ1-2; 8 nucleotides agree with TRBD1. The V gene's germline CDR1 is MNHEY and CDR2 SVGAGI. The CDR3 is made up of 15 amino acids. The J segment lost 0 bases and the V segment lost 11 bases, leaving 11 bases of the junction unmatched. CDR3 in DNA: TGTGCCGGCTACGGGACAGGTGAAGCTAACTATGGCTACACCTTC. As protein: CAGYGTGEANYGYTF.

The rearrangement links TRBV6-5 to TRBJ1-1, with a tentative D call TRBD1 (6 bases). Germline lookup yields CDR1 MNHEY and CDR2 SVGAGI. The CDR3 is made up of 14 amino acids. Trimming removed 4 bases at V and 3 bases at J, with 12 bases between. The CDR3 DNA is TGTGCCAGCAGTTTTCTGGGGGCGGACACTGAAGCTTTCTTT. It codes for CASSFLGADTEAFF.

The chain recombines TRBV19 with TRBJ1-1; maybe TRBD1 (5 bases). Germline CDR1 reads LNHDA; CDR2 reads SQIVND (reference sequence). Trimming took off 5 bases at V and 5 bases at J, with 18 bases between the two ends. The CDR3 has 15 amino acids. The CDR3, as DNA: TGTGCCAGTAGTCCTGGGGCACGAGTGGGAACTGAAGCTTTCTTT. Translation: CASSPGARVGTEAFF.

This chain connects TRBV10-2 to TRBJ1-2, with TRBD1 matching over 7 bases. V lost 3 bases and J lost 5; bases outside the gene matches: 9. CDR1 is WSHSY, CDR2 SAAADI, per germline. This CDR3 has 15 residues. The DNA of the CDR3 is TGCGCCAGCAGTGACCAGACAGGGTTCGGGTATGGCTACACCTTC. It codes for CASSDQTGFGYGYTF.